These 7 T cell receptor beta chains originate from one sample sequenced in a study of cytomegalovirus exposure and HLA in healthy donors. The PCR used 60 Vbeta and 13 Jbeta primers. Using immunoSEQ multiplex PCR, the repertoire was profiled, and TCRdb retains in-frame clones only, with some absent. The profile covers 150,000 to 200,000 clones, with about 65% appearing a single time and around 4.5% taken by the ten largest. Sequencing input: PBMCs. The source of these receptors is a woman younger than 30 in good health and CMV-seropositive.

The chain has TRBV27 and TRBJ1-1; D is possibly TRBD1 (5 bases). The V end lost 3 bases, the J end lost 0 bases, and 17 bases lay between the germline ends. Germline V gene data show CDR1 as MNHEY and CDR2 as SMNVEV (reference sequence). The CDR3 runs 17 residues. CDR3 DNA sequence: TGTGCCAGCAGTTTTCGGAGACAGCAAAATATGAACACTGAAGCTTTCTTT. Encoded protein: CASSFRRQQNMNTEAFF.

V and J are TRBV4-2 and TRBJ2-3, with 7 bases that match TRBD1. The CDR3 has 15 amino acids. Germline V gives CDR1 LGHNA, CDR2 YNFKEQ. Trimming took 0 bases from V and 3 from J; bases not matched to a gene: 3. For the CDR3, the DNA is TGTGCCAGCAGCCAAGAGGGACAGTCGACAGATACGCAGTATTTT. Translated, it gives CASSQEGQSTDTQYF.

This chain joins TRBV5-1 and TRBJ1-1, with D perhaps TRBD1 (5 bases). With 0 bases removed from V and 1 base from J, the gap between germline ends came to 13 bases. Per germline, CDR1 SGHRS and CDR2 YFSETQ. The CDR3 loop spans 16 amino acids. The CDR3 coding sequence is TGCGCCAGCAGCTTGGCACAGGTCCTCGGGAACACTGAAGCTTTCTTT. Its protein is CASSLAQVLGNTEAFF.

This chain joins TRBV6-6 and TRBJ1-1; D gene ambiguous. V lost 6 bases and J 3 bases, leaving 5 bases between the germline ends. Germline CDR1 MNHNY, CDR2 SVGAGI (reference sequence). CDR3 length: 11 residues. CDR3 loop: CASRRDTEAFF. CDR3 nucleotides: TGTGCCAGCAGACGGGACACTGAAGCTTTCTTT.

This clone was detected only a few times. The chain is built from TRBV5-1 and TRBJ2-1; the match to TRBD2 covers 9 bases. V dropped 4 bases and J dropped 5; count of bases not matched to a gene: 13. CDR1 and CDR2 (germline): SGHRS, YFSETQ. The CDR3 runs 17 residues. DNA for the CDR3: TGCGCCAGCAGCCCATTATTTAGCGGGAGTCTGCACAATGAGCAGTTCTTC. Its translation is CASSPLFSGSLHNEQFF.

The V call is TRBV10-3, the J call TRBJ1-4, with 8 nucleotides matching TRBD1. Germline trimming cut 3 bases from V and 2 bases from J; bases unmatched to any gene: 5. The CDR3 is made up of 16 amino acids. CDR1 ENHRY and CDR2 SYGVKD come from the germline V gene. CDR3 amino acids: CAISDGTGRTNEKLFF. The CDR3, as DNA: TGTGCCATCAGTGACGGGACAGGAAGGACTAATGAAAAACTGTTTTTT.

The chain carries TRBV7-9 and TRBJ1-2; D possibly corresponds to TRBD1 (5 bases). The CDR3 has 18 residues. CDR1 is SEHNR and CDR2 is FQNEAQ in the germline V gene (reference sequence). Trimming left V 0 bases short and J 7 bases short, with 24 bases between. CDR3 amino acids: CASSLARGTVRDVGGYTF. CDR3 DNA sequence: TGTGCCAGCAGCTTAGCGCGGGGGACGGTGCGTGATGTTGGTGGCTACACCTTC. The full variable domain, its missing parts supplied by reference TRBV7-9 and TRBJ1-2, is DTGVSQNPRHKITKRGQNVTFRCDPISEHNRLYWYRQTLGQGPEFLTYFQNEAQLEKSRLLSDRFSAERPKGSFSTLEIQRTEQGDSAMYLCASSLARGTVRDVGGYTFGSGTRLTVV.